This T cell receptor (beta chain) was recovered during a study of shared clonotypes between healthy human individuals. Study results and limitations: Clonotypes shared by all four donors outscored non-shared clonotypes in generation probability. Measured sharing among donors was expected to vary with sequencing depth.

As to this clone: What it recognizes is unknown.

The study drew its donors from healthy HIV-negative adults without recent acute infections or vaccinations. V shed 1 base and J shed 5 bases, with 12 bases lying between them. The CDR3 is made up of 14 amino acids. Per germline, CDR1 SGHTA and CDR2 FQGNSA. Template for every sorted-subset replicate PCR totaled around 200 ng DNA, around 33,000 T cell genomes. The method was immunoSEQ multiplex PCR; TCRdb's version includes in-frame clones alone and lacks a portion of them. Of about 1.1 million clones listed, about 80% were seen once; the top ten hold approximately 0.5%. What was sequenced was memory CD4+ T cells from PBMCs. Subset here: CD45RA-negative fraction. The chain links TRBV7-2 to TRBJ2-7; either TRBD1 or TRBD2 may fit D (6 bases each). This TCR was recovered from a man aged 18 to 29 in good health. Some clones in this sample may be carry-over from other donors' samples. The CDR3 DNA sequence: TGTGCCAGCAGCTTAGGGGGGGCAGACCACGAGCAGTACTTC. Protein: CASSLGGADHEQYF. The full variable domain, rest sourced from reference TRBV7-2 and TRBJ2-7, is GAGVSQSPSNKVTEKGKDVELRCDPISGHTALYWYRQSLGQGLEFLIYFQGNSAPDKSGLPSDRFSAERTGGSVSTLTIQRTQQEDSAVYLCASSLGGADHEQYFGPGTRLTVT.